These 21 T cell receptor beta chains share one sample of origin, sequenced in a study of T cells in Graves' hyperthyroidism and ophthalmopathy (dated by TCRdb to between 2018 and 2020). The receptor library was made with multiplex PCR. Sequencing was carried out with an Illumina HiSeq 2000. Amplification of TCR beta CDR3 regions was carried out from RNA transcripts. The first round of RT-PCR for the TCR CDR3 was performed with the HTBI primer set and the Qiagen OneStep RT-PCR kit. TCRdb took the public reads, trimmed them with fastp at Q25, ran MiXCR for clone calling and kept in-frame beta chains. Rows merge per CDR3 protein into single entries with the most common DNA and genes. In this sample the table shows roughly 380,000 distinct CDR3 sequences, approximately 15% of which occur a single time. The ten largest make up about 10% of the sample. The source material was blood. The receptors originated from a woman aged 55 to 70 with Graves' hyperthyroidism.

This clonotype was counted many times. The chain is built from TRBV4-1 and TRBJ2-3; D could derive from TRBD1 or TRBD2 (5 bases each). V was shortened by 0 bases and J by 2 bases, with 9 bases between the two germline ends. This CDR3 contains 15 residues. Germline V gives CDR1 MGHRA, CDR2 YSYEKL. CDR3 sequence: CASSQEGDDTDTQYF. The CDR3 region has the DNA TGCGCCAGCAGCCAAGAAGGGGACGACACAGATACGCAGTATTTT.

As to this clonotype: A much more abundant neighbour one base away suggests this may be a read error. The chain recombines TRBV3-1 with TRBJ2-1, with 8 bases fitting TRBD2. The CDR3 is 15 residues long. Germline V gene data show CDR1 as LGHDT and CDR2 as YNNKEL (reference sequence). CDR3 sequence: CTSSLPGRAENEQFF. Written as DNA, the CDR3 is TGTACCAGCAGCTTGCCCGGGAGGGCGGAAAATGAGCAGTTCTTC.

This clonotype was seen ten or more times. The J gene is TRBJ2-6, the V gene TRBV7-9, with TRBD1 as a possible D gene (6 bases). This CDR3 comprises 15 residues. Per the germline V gene, CDR1 is SEHNR and CDR2 is FQNEAQ (reference sequence). V lost 5 bases to trimming and J lost 0 bases, with 8 bases between them. CDR3: CASSPQGSGANVLTF. The CDR3 bases are TGTGCCAGCAGCCCACAGGGCTCTGGGGCCAACGTCCTGACTTTC.

The sample holds many counts of this clonotype. The chain uses TRBV20-1 and TRBJ2-7; perhaps D is TRBD1 or TRBD2 (5 bases each). Per the germline V gene, CDR1 is DFQATT and CDR2 is SNEGSKA (reference sequence). The CDR3 loop spans 15 amino acids. V was cut by 5 bases and J by 7 bases, with 24 bases left in between. As DNA, the CDR3 is TGCAGTGCTCGGGGCGCCGACTGGGCAGCTGGGGAGCAGTACTTC. Protein: CSARGADWAAGEQYF.

This clonotype showed up many times. This chain connects TRBV5-6 to TRBJ2-3; weak D call: TRBD2 (5 bases). Germline V gene lookup returns CDR1 SGHDT and CDR2 YYEEEE. This CDR3 has 17 amino acids. Trimming removed 5 bases from V and 1 base from J, with 20 bases in between. CDR3 sequence: CASRRTSHRGGTDTQYF. The CDR3 DNA is TGTGCCAGCAGGCGAACCTCCCACCGGGGAGGCACAGATACGCAGTATTTT.

This clonotype was counted only a few times. The rearrangement links TRBV7-2 to TRBJ2-1; TRBD2 matches at 11 bases. Germline V gene data show CDR1 as SGHTA and CDR2 as FQGNSA. Trimming took 5 bases from V and 10 from J; bases not matched to a gene: 7. The CDR3 totals 14 residues. The CDR3 bases are TGTGCCAGCAGCACAAATAGCGGGAGGGCCGAGCAGTTCTTC. Translating gives CASSTNSGRAEQFF. The variable domain in full, with the rest retrieved from reference TRBV7-2 and TRBJ2-1, is GAGVSQSPSNKVTEKGKDVELRCDPISGHTALYWYRQSLGQGLEFLIYFQGNSAPDKSGLPSDRFSAERTGGSVSTLTIQRTQQEDSAVYLCASSTNSGRAEQFFGPGTRLTVL.

This clonotype was detected a few times. This sequence joins TRBV5-1 and TRBJ2-7; no firm D call. V was pared by 0 bases and J by 3 bases, with 7 bases between. CDR1 is SGHRS and CDR2 is YFSETQ in the germline V gene. The CDR3 loop spans 13 amino acids. The CDR3 here is CASSLARHYEQYF. In DNA form, the CDR3 reads TGCGCCAGCAGCTTGGCCCGGCACTACGAGCAGTACTTC.

The chain uses TRBV3-1 and TRBJ1-6; D uncertain. The CDR3 has 12 residues. Germline assignment: CDR1 LGHDT and CDR2 YNNKEL (reference sequence). The ends were cut back, 1 base at V and 9 bases at J, with 4 bases in the middle. CDR3 sequence reads: CASSQGLSPLHF. The CDR3 bases are TGTGCCAGCAGCCAAGGACTTTCACCCCTCCACTTT.

The chain links TRBV18 to TRBJ1-5; D uncertain. V was shortened by 6 bases and J by 0 bases, with 9 bases between the two germline ends. The CDR3 is 14 amino acids. CDR1 is KGHSH, CDR2 LQKENI, per germline. The CDR3 nucleotides are TGTGCCAGCTCCCGGGCCTTTAGCAATCAGCCCCAGCATTTT. It specifies CASSRAFSNQPQHF.

This clonotype was seen at least ten times. The CDR3 nucleotides are TGTGCCAGCAGTACCGTCGTCTGGACAAGTGAGCAGTACTTC. Translated: CASSTVVWTSEQYF. The rearrangement joins TRBV6-2 or TRBV6-3 to TRBJ2-7; maybe TRBD1 (5 bases). In germline, CDR1 is MNHEY, CDR2 SVGEGT. Trimming left V 5 bases short and J 7 bases short, with 18 bases between. CDR3 length equals 14 residues.

This clonotype was seen a few times. The rearrangement links TRBV20-1 to TRBJ2-2; tentative D call: TRBD1 (6 bases). Trimming removed 3 bases at V and 4 bases at J, with 12 bases between. Germline CDR1 and CDR2: DFQATT and SNEGSKA (reference sequence). CDR3 length equals 14 residues. CDR3 coding DNA: TGCAGTGCTAGTCAATCCAGGGGCACCGGGGAGCTGTTTTTT. Translation gives CSASQSRGTGELFF.

This clonotype was counted at least ten times. The chain carries TRBV20-1 and TRBJ1-5; no clear D. CDR3 size: 22 residues. Germline assignment: CDR1 DFQATT and CDR2 SNEGSKA (reference sequence). Trimming removed 0 bases at V and 2 bases at J, with 32 bases between. The CDR3 DNA sequence: TGCAGTGCTAGAGAGGTGGCAGCCAACAACCCGCGAGGCAATCAGCGCAATCAGCCCCAGCATTTT. It codes for CSAREVAANNPRGNQRNQPQHF.

The chain joins TRBV7-9 to TRBJ2-1, with TRBD2 as a possible D gene (6 bases). Germline V gives CDR1 SEHNR, CDR2 FQNEAQ (reference sequence). V was trimmed by 1 base and J by 3 bases, leaving 16 bases between them. This CDR3 is 17 amino acids long. CDR3 in DNA: TGTGCCAGCAGCTTAGGGGACTGGACCTCTAACTACAATGAGCAGTTCTTC. Encoded protein: CASSLGDWTSNYNEQFF.

The chain employs TRBV6-5 and TRBJ1-3; weak D call: TRBD1 (5 bases). The V gene's germline CDR1 is MNHEY and CDR2 SVGAGI. Trimming took 3 bases from V and 4 from J, leaving 25 bases between them. The CDR3 contains 19 residues. The CDR3 region has the DNA TGTGCCAGCAGTTATTGGGGCACCGTAGGGCTTGCCTCCGGAAACACCATATATTTT. This gives the protein CASSYWGTVGLASGNTIYF.

The CDR3 DNA sequence: TGCGCCAGCAGCCAAGTCGAAGAGAGCTTACCTCCCTACGAGCAGTACTTC. As protein: CASSQVEESLPPYEQYF. V gene TRBV4-1 combines with J gene TRBJ2-7; D gene ambiguous. V lost 1 base and J 2 bases, leaving 18 bases between the germline ends. The CDR3 contains 17 residues. CDR1 and CDR2 (germline): MGHRA, YSYEKL.

This clonotype was recorded many times. The chain carries TRBV28 and TRBJ2-3, with D possibly being TRBD1 or TRBD2 (5 bases each). The V end lost 6 bases, the J end lost 1 base, and 8 bases lay between the germline ends. Germline V CDR1 and CDR2: MDHEN, SYDVKM. This CDR3 contains 13 residues. In DNA form, the CDR3 reads TGTGCCAGCAGGAGGGGAGGCACAGATACGCAGTATTTT. Residues: CASRRGGTDTQYF.

This clonotype occurred many times. The gene calls are TRBV6-1 and TRBJ2-7, with D perhaps TRBD1 (5 bases). Trimming pared 5 bases from V and 0 bases from J, leaving 14 bases between. The CDR3 runs to 15 residues. The germline CDR1 and CDR2 sequences are MNHNS and SASEGT. CDR3 sequence: CASSQTDSSSYEQYF. DNA of the CDR3: TGTGCCAGCAGTCAAACCGACAGCAGCTCCTACGAGCAGTACTTC.

This clonotype was seen ten or more times. The chain combines TRBV10-3 with TRBJ1-1, with no clear D. V lost 3 bases and J lost 3, with 14 bases in between. The CDR3 has 15 residues. The germline V gene encodes CDR1 ENHRY and CDR2 SYGVKD. CDR3 in DNA: TGTGCCATCAGTGAAAGGGTATTAATTGACACTGAAGCTTTCTTT. Residues: CAISERVLIDTEAFF.

This clonotype was found many times. The V call is TRBV11-3, the J call TRBJ1-4; no clear D gene. CDR3 length: 15 amino acids. Trimming pared 1 base from V and 8 bases from J, leaving 14 bases between. The germline CDR1 and CDR2 sequences are SGHNT and YENEEA. The chain's CDR3 is CASSLVGGSEEKLFF. The CDR3 DNA reads as TGTGCCAGCAGCTTAGTGGGTGGGAGTGAGGAAAAACTGTTTTTT.

This clonotype was counted between two and nine times. The chain couples TRBV12-3 or TRBV12-4 to TRBJ1-4; D is possibly TRBD1 (5 bases). V lost 5 bases, J lost 8 bases, and 9 bases lay in between. The CDR3 has 12 amino acids. Written as DNA, the CDR3 is TGTGCCAGCAGTCGACAGCCCGAAAAACTGTTTTTT. Protein sequence: CASSRQPEKLFF.

This clonotype was seen a few times. This chain connects TRBV9 to TRBJ1-5; 12 nucleotides match TRBD1. V was clipped by 2 bases and J by 6 bases; unmatched bases: 3. Germline V gives CDR1 SGDLS, CDR2 YYNGEE. This CDR3 is built from 15 residues. CDR3 in amino acids: CASSVGTGGGQPQHF. The DNA for the CDR3 is TGTGCCAGCAGCGTCGGGACAGGGGGCGGTCAGCCCCAGCATTTT.